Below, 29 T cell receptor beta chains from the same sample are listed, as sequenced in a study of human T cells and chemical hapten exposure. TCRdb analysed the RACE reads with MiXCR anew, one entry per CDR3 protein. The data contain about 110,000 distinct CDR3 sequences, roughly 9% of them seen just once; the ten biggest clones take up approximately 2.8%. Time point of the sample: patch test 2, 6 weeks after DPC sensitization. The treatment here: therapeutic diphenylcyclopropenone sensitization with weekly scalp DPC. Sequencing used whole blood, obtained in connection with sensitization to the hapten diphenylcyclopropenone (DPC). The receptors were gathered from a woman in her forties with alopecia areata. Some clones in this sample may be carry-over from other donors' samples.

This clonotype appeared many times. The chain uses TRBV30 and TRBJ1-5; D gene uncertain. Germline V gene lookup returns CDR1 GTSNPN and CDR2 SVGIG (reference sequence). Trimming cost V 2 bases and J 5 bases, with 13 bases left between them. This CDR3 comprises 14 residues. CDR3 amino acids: CAWSTTARYQPQHF. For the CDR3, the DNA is TGTGCCTGGAGTACCACGGCGCGTTATCAGCCCCAGCATTTT.

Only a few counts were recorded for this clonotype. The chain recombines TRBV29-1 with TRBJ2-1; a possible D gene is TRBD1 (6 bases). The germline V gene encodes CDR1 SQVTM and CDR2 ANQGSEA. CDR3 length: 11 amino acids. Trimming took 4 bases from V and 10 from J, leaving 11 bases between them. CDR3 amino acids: CSVAGVQEQFF. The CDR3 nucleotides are TGCAGCGTTGCAGGGGTGCAGGAGCAGTTCTTC.

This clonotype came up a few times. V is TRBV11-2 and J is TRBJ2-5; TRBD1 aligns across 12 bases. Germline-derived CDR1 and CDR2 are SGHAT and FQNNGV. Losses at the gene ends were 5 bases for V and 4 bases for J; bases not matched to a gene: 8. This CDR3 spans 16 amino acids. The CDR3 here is CASSRYGTGGAETQYF. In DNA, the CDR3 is TGTGCCAGCAGCCGGTACGGGACAGGGGGCGCAGAGACCCAGTACTTC.

DNA for the CDR3: TGTGCCAGCAGCTTTCGAGGCATCTCCTACAATGAGCAGTTCTTC. Translating gives CASSFRGISYNEQFF. The chain has TRBV7-2 and TRBJ2-1; D unclear. Germline V gene lookup returns CDR1 SGHTA and CDR2 FQGNSA. The CDR3 has 15 residues. Trimming left V 3 bases short and J 0 bases short, with 9 bases between.

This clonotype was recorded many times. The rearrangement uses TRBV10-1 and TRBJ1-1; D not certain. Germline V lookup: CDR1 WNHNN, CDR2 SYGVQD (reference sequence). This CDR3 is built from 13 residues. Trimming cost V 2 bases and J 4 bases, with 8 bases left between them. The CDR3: CASSERDFTEAFF. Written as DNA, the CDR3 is TGCGCCAGCAGTGAGAGGGATTTCACTGAAGCTTTCTTT.

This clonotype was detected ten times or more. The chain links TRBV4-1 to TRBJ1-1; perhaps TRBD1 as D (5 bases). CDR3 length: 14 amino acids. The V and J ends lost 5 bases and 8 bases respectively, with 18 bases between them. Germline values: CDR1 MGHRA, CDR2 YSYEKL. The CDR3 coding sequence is TGCGCCAGCAGCAGGGGCGATCGGGAGGGGGAAGCTTTCTTT. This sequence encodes CASSRGDREGEAFF.

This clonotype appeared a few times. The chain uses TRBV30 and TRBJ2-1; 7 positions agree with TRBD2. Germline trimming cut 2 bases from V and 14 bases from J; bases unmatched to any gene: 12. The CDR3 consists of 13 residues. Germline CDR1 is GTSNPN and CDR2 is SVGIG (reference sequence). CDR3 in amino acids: CAWSLSSGADEFF. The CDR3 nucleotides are TGTGCCTGGAGTCTATCGAGCGGGGCCGACGAGTTCTTC. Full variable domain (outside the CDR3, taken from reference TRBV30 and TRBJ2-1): SQTIHQWPATLVQPVGSPLSLECTVEGTSNPNLYWYRQAAGRGLQLLFYSVGIGQISSEVPQNLSASRPQDRQFILSSKKLLLSDSGFYLCAWSLSSGADEFFGPGTRLTVL.

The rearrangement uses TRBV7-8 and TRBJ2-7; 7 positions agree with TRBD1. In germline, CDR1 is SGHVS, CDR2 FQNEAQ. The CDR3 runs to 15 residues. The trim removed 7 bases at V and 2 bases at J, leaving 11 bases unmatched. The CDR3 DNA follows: TGTGCCAGCATAGGAGAAGGGACAGATACCTACGAGCAGTACTTC. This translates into CASIGEGTDTYEQYF.

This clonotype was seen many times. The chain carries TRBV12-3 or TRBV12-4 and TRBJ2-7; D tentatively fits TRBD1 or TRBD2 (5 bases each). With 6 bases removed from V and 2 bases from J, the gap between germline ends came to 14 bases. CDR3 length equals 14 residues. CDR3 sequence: CASSLRDGAYEQYF. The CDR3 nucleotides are TGTGCCAGCAGCCTACGGGACGGAGCCTACGAGCAGTACTTC.

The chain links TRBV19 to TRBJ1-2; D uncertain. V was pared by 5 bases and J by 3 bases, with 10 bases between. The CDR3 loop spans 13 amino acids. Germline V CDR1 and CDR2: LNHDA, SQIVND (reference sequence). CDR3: CASSHPDYYGYTF. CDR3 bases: TGTGCCAGTAGTCACCCGGATTACTATGGCTACACCTTC.

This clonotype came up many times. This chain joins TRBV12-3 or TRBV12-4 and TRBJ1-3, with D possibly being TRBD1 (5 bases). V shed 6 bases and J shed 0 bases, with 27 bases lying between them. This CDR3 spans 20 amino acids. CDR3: CASSPGILLRDGNSGNTIYF. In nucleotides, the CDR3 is TGTGCCAGCAGCCCCGGCATTCTACTTCGGGACGGCAACTCTGGAAACACCATATATTTT.

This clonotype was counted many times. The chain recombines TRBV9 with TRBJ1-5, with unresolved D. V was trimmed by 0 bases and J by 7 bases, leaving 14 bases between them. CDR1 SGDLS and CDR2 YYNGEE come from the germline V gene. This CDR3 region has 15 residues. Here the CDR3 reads CASSVGPWAGQPQHF. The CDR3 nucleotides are TGTGCCAGCAGCGTAGGGCCTTGGGCCGGGCAGCCCCAGCATTTT.

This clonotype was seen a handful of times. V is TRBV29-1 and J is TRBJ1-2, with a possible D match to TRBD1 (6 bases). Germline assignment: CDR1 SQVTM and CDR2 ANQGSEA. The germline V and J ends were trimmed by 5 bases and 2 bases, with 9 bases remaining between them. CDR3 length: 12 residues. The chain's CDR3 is CSVSGQNYGYTF. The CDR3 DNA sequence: TGCAGCGTTTCGGGACAAAACTATGGCTACACCTTC.

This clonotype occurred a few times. In nucleotides, the CDR3 is TGTGCCAGCTCACCATATTCGGACAGCGCGATTAATTCACCCCTCCACTTT. Encoded protein: CASSPYSDSAINSPLHF. The chain employs TRBV18 and TRBJ1-6; tentative D call: TRBD1 (6 bases). CDR3 length: 17 residues. Trimming took off 2 bases at V and 6 bases at J, with 17 bases between the two ends. Germline V lookup: CDR1 KGHSH, CDR2 LQKENI.

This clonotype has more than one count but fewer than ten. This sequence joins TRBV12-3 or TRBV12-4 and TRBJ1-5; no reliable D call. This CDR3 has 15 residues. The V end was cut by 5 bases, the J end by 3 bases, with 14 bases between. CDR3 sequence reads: CASSGADTANQPQHF. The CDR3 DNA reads TGTGCCAGCAGTGGAGCCGACACCGCCAATCAGCCCCAGCATTTT.

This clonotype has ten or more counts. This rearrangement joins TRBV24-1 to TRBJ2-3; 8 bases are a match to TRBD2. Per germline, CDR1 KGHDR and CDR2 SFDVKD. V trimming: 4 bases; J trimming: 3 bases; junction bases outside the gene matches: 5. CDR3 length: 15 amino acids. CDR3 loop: CATSEPGGATDTQYF. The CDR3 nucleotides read TGTGCCACCAGTGAGCCGGGGGGGGCGACAGATACGCAGTATTTT.

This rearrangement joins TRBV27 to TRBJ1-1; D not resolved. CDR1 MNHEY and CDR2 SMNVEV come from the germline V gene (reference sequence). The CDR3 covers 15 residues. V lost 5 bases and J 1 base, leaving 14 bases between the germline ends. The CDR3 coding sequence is TGTGCCAGCAGTCCCTGGGAGGCAGGGAACACTGAAGCTTTCTTT. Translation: CASSPWEAGNTEAFF.

CDR3 coding DNA: TGTGCCAGTAGTTTTTCGTGGGATCAGCCCCAGCATTTT. Amino acids: CASSFSWDQPQHF. This sequence joins TRBV19 and TRBJ1-5, with no clear D. This CDR3 has 13 residues. Germline CDR1 reads LNHDA; CDR2 reads SQIVND (reference sequence). Trimming pared 5 bases from V and 5 bases from J, leaving 10 bases between. Complete variable domain (other parts from reference TRBV19 and TRBJ1-5): DGGITQSPKYLFRKEGQNVTLSCEQNLNHDAMYWYRQDPGQGLRLIYYSQIVNDFQKGDIAEGYSVSREKKESFPLTVTSAQKNPTAFYLCASSFSWDQPQHFGDGTRLSIL.

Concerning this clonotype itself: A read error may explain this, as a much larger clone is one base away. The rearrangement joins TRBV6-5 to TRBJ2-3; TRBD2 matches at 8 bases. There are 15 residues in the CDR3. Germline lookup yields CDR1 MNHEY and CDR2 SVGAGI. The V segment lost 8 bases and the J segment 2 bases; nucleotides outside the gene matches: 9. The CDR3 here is CASYLLAGLTDTQYF. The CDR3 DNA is TGTGCCAGCTACCTATTAGCGGGACTCACAGATACGCAGTATTTT.

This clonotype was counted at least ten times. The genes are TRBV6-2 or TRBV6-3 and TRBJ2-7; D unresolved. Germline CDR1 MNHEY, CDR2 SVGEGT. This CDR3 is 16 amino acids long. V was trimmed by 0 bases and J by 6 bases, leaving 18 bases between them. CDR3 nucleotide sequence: TGTGCCAGCAGTTACTCGAGTAGTCCAGGAAACTTCGAGCAGTACTTC. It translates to CASSYSSSPGNFEQYF.

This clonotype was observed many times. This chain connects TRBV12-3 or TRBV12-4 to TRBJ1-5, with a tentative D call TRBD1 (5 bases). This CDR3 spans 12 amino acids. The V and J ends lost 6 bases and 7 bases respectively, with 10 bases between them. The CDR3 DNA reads TGTGCCAGCAGGGGGGGAGGACAGCCCCAGCATTTT. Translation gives CASRGGGQPQHF.

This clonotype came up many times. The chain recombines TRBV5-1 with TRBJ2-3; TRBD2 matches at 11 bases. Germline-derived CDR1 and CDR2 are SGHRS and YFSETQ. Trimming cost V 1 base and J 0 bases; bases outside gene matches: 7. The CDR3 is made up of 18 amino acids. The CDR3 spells CASSLIPSGGLSTDTQYF. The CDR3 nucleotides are TGCGCCAGCAGCTTGATCCCTAGCGGGGGGCTAAGCACAGATACGCAGTATTTT.

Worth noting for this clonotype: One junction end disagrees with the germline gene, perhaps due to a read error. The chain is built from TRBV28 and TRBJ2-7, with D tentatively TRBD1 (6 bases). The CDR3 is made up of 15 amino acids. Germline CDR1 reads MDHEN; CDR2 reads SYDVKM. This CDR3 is CASSPPGHTTYERYF. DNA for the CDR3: TGTGCCAGCAGTCCTCCGGGACACACGACATACGAGCGGTACTTC. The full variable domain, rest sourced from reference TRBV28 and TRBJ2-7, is DVKVTQSSRYLVKRTGEKVFLECVQDMDHENMFWYRQDPGLGLRLIYFSYDVKMKEKGDIPEGYSVSREKKERFSLILESASTNQTSMYLCASSPPGHTTYERYFGPGTRLTVT.

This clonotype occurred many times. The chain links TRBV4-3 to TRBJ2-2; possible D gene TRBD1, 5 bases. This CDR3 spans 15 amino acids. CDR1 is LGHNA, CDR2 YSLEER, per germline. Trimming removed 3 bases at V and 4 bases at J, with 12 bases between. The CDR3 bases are TGCGCCAGCAGCCACGCAATCAGGGCCACCGGGGAGCTGTTTTTT. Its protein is CASSHAIRATGELFF.

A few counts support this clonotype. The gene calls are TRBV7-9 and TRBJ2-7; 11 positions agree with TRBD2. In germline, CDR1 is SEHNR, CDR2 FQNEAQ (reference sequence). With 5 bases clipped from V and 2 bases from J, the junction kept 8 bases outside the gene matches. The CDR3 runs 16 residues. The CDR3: CASSTALGLAAYEQYF. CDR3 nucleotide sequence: TGTGCCAGCAGCACCGCGTTGGGACTAGCGGCCTACGAGCAGTACTTC.

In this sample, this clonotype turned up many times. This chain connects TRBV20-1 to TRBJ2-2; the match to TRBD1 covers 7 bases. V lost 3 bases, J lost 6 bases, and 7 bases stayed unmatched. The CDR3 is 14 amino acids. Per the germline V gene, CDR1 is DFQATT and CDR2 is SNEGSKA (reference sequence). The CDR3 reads CSASIGGEAGELFF. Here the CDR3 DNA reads TGCAGTGCTAGTATAGGGGGCGAGGCCGGGGAGCTGTTTTTT.

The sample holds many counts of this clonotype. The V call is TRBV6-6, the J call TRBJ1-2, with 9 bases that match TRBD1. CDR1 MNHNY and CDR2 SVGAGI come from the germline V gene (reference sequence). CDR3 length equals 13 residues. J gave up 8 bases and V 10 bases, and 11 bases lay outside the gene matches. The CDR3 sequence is CATLTGGSVGYTF. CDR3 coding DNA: TGTGCCACCCTTACAGGGGGCTCGGTCGGCTACACCTTC.

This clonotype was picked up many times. CDR3 amino acids: CASSFRRAAGDTQYF. In nucleotides, the CDR3 is TGTGCCAGCAGCTTCAGGCGGGCGGCTGGAGATACGCAGTATTTT. The rearrangement joins TRBV7-9 to TRBJ2-3; a possible D gene is TRBD2 (5 bases). The germline V gene has CDR1 SEHNR and CDR2 FQNEAQ (reference sequence). The CDR3 runs to 15 residues. Between the trimmed V and J ends, which lost 3 bases and 5 bases, there was a span of 15 bases.

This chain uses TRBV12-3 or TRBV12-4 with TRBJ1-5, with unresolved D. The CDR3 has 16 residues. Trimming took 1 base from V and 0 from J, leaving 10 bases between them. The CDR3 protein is CASSLGPLYSNQPQHF. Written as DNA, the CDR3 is TGTGCCAGCAGTTTAGGGCCGCTCTATAGCAATCAGCCCCAGCATTTT.